The entry below describes one T cell receptor (beta chain). The data originate from a study of identical twins. The V segment lost 1 base and the J segment 6 bases; nucleotides outside the gene matches: 15. CDR1 is LGHNT, CDR2 FRNRAP, per germline. The CDR3 has 18 residues. MiXCR, run by TCRdb on the 5' RACE reads, gives a single entry per CDR3 protein. The sample has around 250,000 distinct CDR3 sequences, about 12% seen once. These sequences were also reported in another study, on yellow fever vaccine responses in identical twins.

The V and J genes are TRBV12-5 and TRBJ2-1; 7 bases fit TRBD1. The clonotype was recovered from a woman aged 18 to 35 in good health. The sequenced sample was memory (CD45RO+) T cells sorted from blood. CDR3 amino acids: CASGLDRRIGTATNEQFF. DNA of the CDR3: TGTGCTAGTGGTTTGGACCGGCGAATCGGGACAGCTACCAATGAGCAGTTCTTC.